A selection of T cell receptor beta chains follows, all from one sample in a study of cytomegalovirus exposure and HLA in healthy donors. The assay was immunoSEQ multiplex PCR, and TCRdb's table has in-frame clones only and misses some. The table lists 150,000 to 200,000 clones, approximately 70% of them singletons. Sequencing was carried out using PBMCs. All receptors come from a man aged 40-50 years in good health and CMV-seropositive. Both conserved end residues are part of each CDR3. A D gene is named only where the DNA matches it firmly. Clone size is given for some rows only: seen once, a few or many times, or a class if the clone is expanded.

d_call,v_call,j_call,clone_size,cdr3_aa,cdr3_nt
TRBD1,TRBV27,TRBJ2-3,NA,CASSSGQGNTDTQYF,TGTGCCAGCAGTTCAGGACAGGGGAACACAGATACGCAGTATTTT
TRBD1,TRBV18,TRBJ1-4,NA,CASSQTNRGPNEKLFF,TGTGCCAGCTCACAAACCAACAGGGGGCCCAATGAAAAACTGTTTTTT
NA,TRBV6-5,TRBJ1-3,NA,CASSPRGAGNTIYF,TGTGCCAGCAGTCCCCGGGGGGCTGGAAACACCATATATTTT
NA,TRBV19,TRBJ1-2,NA,CASGDYGYTF,TGTGCCAGCGGAGATTATGGCTACACCTTC
TRBD1,TRBV11-2,TRBJ2-3,NA,CASSPRTGDTDTQYF,TGTGCCAGCAGCCCCCGGACAGGGGACACAGATACGCAGTATTTT
TRBD2,TRBV5-6,TRBJ2-7,NA,CASSLGRLARYEQYF,TGTGCCAGCAGCTTGGGCCGACTAGCGAGATACGAGCAGTACTTC
TRBD1,TRBV7-6,TRBJ1-5,few,CASSLQGGQPQHF,TGTGCCAGCAGCTTACAGGGGGGACAGCCCCAGCATTTT
NA,TRBV7-8,TRBJ1-1,NA,CASSLGGWGTEAFF,TGTGCCAGCAGCTTAGGGGGCTGGGGCACTGAAGCTTTCTTT
TRBD1,TRBV6-6,TRBJ2-7,NA,CASSYSGTGGEQYF,TGTGCCAGCAGTTACTCCGGGACAGGGGGCGAGCAGTACTTC
TRBD1,TRBV9,TRBJ2-7,NA,CASSALGQGSYEQYF,TGTGCCAGCAGCGCGCTAGGACAGGGGAGCTACGAGCAGTACTTC
NA,TRBV27,TRBJ1-2,few,CASSSGYGYTF,TGTGCCAGCAGTTCGGGATATGGCTACACCTTC
TRBD1,TRBV9,TRBJ2-7,few,CASSVGQGAYEQYF,TGTGCCAGCAGCGTAGGGCAGGGGGCTTACGAGCAGTACTTC
TRBD1,TRBV2,TRBJ2-7,NA,CASSRTGIEQYF,TGTGCCAGCTCCCGGACAGGGATCGAGCAGTACTTC
NA,TRBV29-1,TRBJ1-1,NA,CSVAQGRDTEAFF,TGCAGCGTTGCGCAGGGCCGGGACACTGAAGCTTTCTTT
NA,TRBV6-6,TRBJ1-5,NA,CASSHGEGSQPQHF,TGTGCCAGCAGTCACGGAGAGGGATCTCAGCCCCAGCATTTT
NA,TRBV6-1,TRBJ1-2,NA,CASSGRSPNYGYTF,TGTGCCAGCAGTGGAAGGAGCCCTAACTATGGCTACACCTTC
NA,TRBV5-1,TRBJ2-3,NA,CASSSSQGDTQYF,TGCGCCAGCAGCTCGTCACAGGGAGATACGCAGTATTTT
NA,TRBV11-2,TRBJ2-2,NA,CASHRTAVNTGELFF,TGTGCCAGCCACCGGACAGCGGTGAACACCGGGGAGCTGTTTTTT
NA,TRBV13,TRBJ2-1,few,CASSLVRGGKNEQFF,TGTGCCAGCAGCTTAGTTAGGGGTGGGAAGAATGAGCAGTTCTTC
TRBD1,TRBV11-2,TRBJ1-1,NA,CASSAPGTANTEAFF,TGTGCCAGCAGCGCCCCCGGGACAGCCAACACTGAAGCTTTCTTT
NA,TRBV28,TRBJ1-6,NA,CASSKGQKDSPLHF,TGTGCCAGCAGCAAAGGACAGAAAGATTCACCCCTCCACTTT
NA,TRBV5-1,TRBJ1-3,NA,CASSLEGRALSGNTIYF,TGCGCCAGCAGCTTGGAAGGGAGGGCCCTCTCTGGAAACACCATATATTTT
TRBD2,TRBV30,TRBJ2-7,NA,CAWSIIAGGGGEQYF,TGTGCCTGGAGTATAATAGCGGGGGGTGGAGGTGAGCAGTACTTC
NA,TRBV6-1,TRBJ2-5,few,CASTGPGLSKETQYF,TGTGCCAGCACAGGCCCGGGACTTTCCAAAGAGACCCAGTACTTC
NA,TRBV27,TRBJ1-4,NA,CASSFTGSREKLFF,TGTGCCAGCAGTTTTACGGGGAGCCGTGAAAAACTGTTTTTT
NA,TRBV4-3,TRBJ1-4,once,CASSQDYRQNEKLFF,TGCGCCAGCAGCCAAGACTACAGACAGAATGAAAAACTGTTTTTT
TRBD1,TRBV7-9,TRBJ2-1,few,CASRTYRGRGYNEQFF,TGTGCCAGCAGGACCTACAGGGGGCGCGGGTACAATGAGCAGTTCTTC
NA,TRBV5-4,TRBJ2-2,NA,CASSRPPLAGANTGELFF,TGTGCCAGCAGCCGACCCCCACTAGCTGGTGCGAACACCGGGGAGCTGTTTTTT
NA,TRBV5-1,TRBJ2-2,few,CASSKESAANTGELFF,TGCGCCAGCAGCAAAGAAAGTGCGGCGAACACCGGGGAGCTGTTTTTT
NA,TRBV27,TRBJ1-6,NA,CASSLPSPLHF,TGTGCCAGCAGTTTACCGTCACCCCTCCACTTT
TRBD1,TRBV7-2,TRBJ1-2,NA,CASSLSPGGNYGYTF,TGTGCCAGCAGCTTAAGCCCAGGGGGCAACTATGGCTACACCTTC
NA,TRBV27,TRBJ1-2,NA,CASSLAGFYGYTF,TGTGCCAGCAGTTTAGCAGGCTTCTATGGCTACACCTTC
NA,TRBV7-9,TRBJ1-2,NA,CATEGGGTYGYTF,TGTGCCACCGAGGGGGGGGGCACCTATGGCTACACCTTC
TRBD1,TRBV5-1,TRBJ1-2,once,CASSRDRAFFDGYTF,TGCGCCAGCAGCCGGGACAGGGCCTTTTTCGATGGCTACACCTTC
TRBD1,TRBV10-3,TRBJ2-5,once,CAITTGERETQYF,TGTGCCATCACGACAGGGGAACGGGAGACCCAGTACTTC
NA,TRBV6-1,TRBJ2-2,NA,CASSPKSGTGELFF,TGTGCCAGCAGTCCGAAGTCCGGGACCGGGGAGCTGTTTTTT
NA,TRBV6-6,TRBJ2-7,once,CASSPNSYEQYF,TGTGCCAGCAGCCCAAACTCCTACGAGCAGTACTTC
NA,TRBV11-2,TRBJ1-4,few,CASSLGPGDPGDEKLFF,TGTGCCAGCAGCCTTGGGCCGGGTGATCCCGGGGATGAAAAACTGTTTTTT
TRBD2,TRBV7-2,TRBJ2-3,NA,CASSPRTSGGVATQYF,TGTGCCAGCAGCCCCCGGACTAGCGGGGGGGTAGCTACGCAGTATTTT
TRBD1,TRBV27,TRBJ1-4,NA,CASSFTGGGEKLFF,TGTGCCAGCAGCTTCACAGGGGGCGGTGAAAAACTGTTTTTT
NA,TRBV4-3,TRBJ2-7,NA,CASSPRGRNEQYF,TGCGCCAGCAGCCCACGGGGGAGGAACGAGCAGTACTTC
NA,TRBV4-3,TRBJ1-2,NA,CASSQGEQGIYGYTF,TGCGCCAGCAGCCAAGGAGAACAGGGAATCTATGGCTACACCTTC
NA,TRBV4-3,TRBJ2-7,NA,CASSQVPREGEQYF,TGCGCCAGCAGCCAAGTACCCCGGGAAGGCGAGCAGTACTTC
NA,TRBV5-1,TRBJ1-1,NA,CASSLETGNTEAFF,TGCGCCAGCAGCTTGGAGACAGGTAACACTGAAGCTTTCTTT
TRBD1,TRBV11-1,TRBJ2-2,NA,CASSSLDRGGGELFF,TGTGCCAGCAGCTCCTTGGACAGGGGAGGCGGGGAGCTGTTTTTT
TRBD1,TRBV7-6,TRBJ2-7,few,CASSSPGQGTYEQYF,TGTGCCAGCAGCTCACCGGGACAGGGTACCTACGAGCAGTACTTC
NA,TRBV6-1,TRBJ2-2,NA,CASSESSYGELFF,TGTGCCAGCAGTGAGTCGTCTTACGGGGAGCTGTTTTTT
TRBD1,TRBV19,TRBJ1-4,NA,CASTIAGGYYGEKLFF,TGTGCCAGTACGATTGCAGGGGGCTATTATGGAGAAAAACTGTTTTTT
TRBD1,TRBV19,TRBJ1-2,once,CASSNRGKRGYTF,TGTGCCAGTAGTAACAGGGGAAAACGCGGCTACACCTTC
TRBD1,TRBV29-1,TRBJ1-1,NA,CSVEGDRGGPGTEAFF,TGCAGCGTTGAAGGGGACAGGGGGGGGCCGGGCACTGAAGCTTTCTTT
NA,TRBV19,TRBJ1-6,NA,CASNAGTRNSPLHF,TGTGCCAGTAATGCCGGGACACGGAATTCACCCCTCCACTTT
NA,TRBV5-6,TRBJ1-2,NA,CASSLGTGIANYGYTF,TGTGCCAGCAGCTTGGGTACAGGGATAGCTAACTATGGCTACACCTTC
NA,TRBV19,TRBJ1-2,NA,CASSIVGTHYTF,TGTGCCAGTAGTATAGTCGGGACACACTACACCTTC
NA,TRBV19,TRBJ1-6,NA,CASSIGRGSPLHF,TGTGCCAGTAGTATTGGCAGAGGTTCACCCCTCCACTTT
TRBD1,TRBV2,TRBJ1-5,NA,CASSPDRVRSNQPQHF,TGTGCCAGCAGCCCCGACAGGGTTAGAAGCAATCAGCCCCAGCATTTT
NA,TRBV30,TRBJ2-4,NA,CAWTGGTKNIQYF,TGTGCCTGGACAGGGGGGACCAAAAACATTCAGTACTTC
NA,TRBV6-5,TRBJ1-1,NA,CASSSILNTEAFF,TGTGCCAGCAGTTCAATTTTGAACACTGAAGCTTTCTTT